Included here is one T cell receptor beta chain sequence, with context. This specimen belongs to a study of T-cell memory formation after mild COVID-19. Looked up from germline, CDR1 is LGHDT and CDR2 is YNNKEL (reference sequence). This CDR3 contains 13 residues. The germline V and J ends were trimmed by 4 bases and 2 bases, with 9 bases remaining between them. 5'RACE with constant-segment primers built TCRalpha and TCRbeta cDNA libraries with UMIs. TCRdb called the 5' RACE reads again in MiXCR, with one record for every CDR3 protein. The sample contains about 430,000 distinct CDR3 sequences, roughly 18% of which appear only once.

The receptor was derived from a man younger than 30 who had mild COVID-19 (a few samples of this study predate the infection). Cell type and time point are not known. Specimen: PBMCs or a T cell subset sorted from them (not recorded which). This chain uses TRBV3-1 with TRBJ2-7; a weak D match, TRBD2 (6 bases). The CDR3 protein is CASSPRGPYEQYF. CDR3 nucleotide sequence: TGTGCCAGCAGCCCGCGGGGACCCTACGAGCAGTACTTC.